Shown below are 3 T cell receptor beta chains from a single sample sequenced in a study of blood T cell repertoires in COVID-19. Only in-frame clones appear in the TCRdb table, and some are missing; sequencing was by immunoSEQ multiplex PCR. The table lists about 200,000 clones, roughly 81% of them singletons. The specimen was peripheral blood. All receptors come from a woman older than 75 with acute or convalescent COVID-19.

The CDR3 DNA follows: TGTGCCAGTAGTATTTCGGCTAGACATGAGCAGTTCTTC. Protein: CASSISARHEQFF. This sequence joins TRBV19 and TRBJ2-1; the D is unclear. This CDR3 is built from 13 residues. With 3 bases removed from V and 8 bases from J, the gap between germline ends came to 11 bases. Germline lookup yields CDR1 LNHDA and CDR2 SQIVND (reference sequence).

This chain links TRBV27 with TRBJ2-7, with 10 bases aligning to TRBD1. Germline V gene lookup returns CDR1 MNHEY and CDR2 SMNVEV (reference sequence). The CDR3 length is 16 residues. V dropped 4 bases and J dropped 1; count of bases not matched to a gene: 7. The CDR3 DNA reads TGTGCCAGCAGTTCGACCGGGACAGGGGATTCCTACGAGCAGTACTTC. Amino acid sequence: CASSSTGTGDSYEQYF.

The chain employs TRBV7-2 and TRBJ2-7; the D is unclear. The V and J ends lost 1 base and 0 bases respectively, with 7 bases between them. This CDR3 comprises 14 residues. Looked up from germline, CDR1 is SGHTA and CDR2 is FQGNSA. This chain's CDR3 is CASSLGPSSYEQYF. CDR3 DNA sequence: TGTGCCAGCAGCTTAGGGCCAAGCTCCTACGAGCAGTACTTC.